The sequence of this T cell receptor beta chain was determined in a study of human T cells and chemical hapten exposure. Study summary: The study lasted around 24 weeks, and patients were dosed weekly with diphenylcyclopropenone on the scalp throughout. Reading of the patch tests, which applied 0.01% DPC to the upper back, occurred at 6 days.

Per the study methods: Approximately 100,000 TCRs per sample was the median, with a range of about 20,000 to 690,600. Each CDR3 protein is one row after TCRdb ran MiXCR on the RACE reads. The V and J calls follow TCRdb's processing rather than the paper's. The data hold about 300,000 distinct CDR3 sequences, with around 5.5% observed a single time. The CDR3 runs to 16 residues. V gave up 0 bases and J gave up 4 bases, with 13 bases separating them. Germline-derived CDR1 and CDR2 are MGHRA and YSYEKL. Whole-study results and caveats: In the PT1 data, expanded TCR counts showed a positive correlation with patch test score.

The sample holds a few counts of this clonotype. The antigen remains undetermined. Indicated time point: pre-sensitization, week 0. The sample's treatment: therapeutic diphenylcyclopropenone sensitization with weekly scalp DPC. The sample in question was whole blood, obtained in connection with sensitization to the hapten diphenylcyclopropenone (DPC). The V call is TRBV4-1, the J call TRBJ1-3; no firm D call. The sequence came from a woman in her late teens or twenties with alopecia areata. Some clones in this sample may be carry-over from other donors' samples. The DNA for the CDR3 is TGCGCCAGCAGCCAAGATGGAGGAGGGAGAGGAAACACCATATATTTT. Translated, it gives CASSQDGGGRGNTIYF.